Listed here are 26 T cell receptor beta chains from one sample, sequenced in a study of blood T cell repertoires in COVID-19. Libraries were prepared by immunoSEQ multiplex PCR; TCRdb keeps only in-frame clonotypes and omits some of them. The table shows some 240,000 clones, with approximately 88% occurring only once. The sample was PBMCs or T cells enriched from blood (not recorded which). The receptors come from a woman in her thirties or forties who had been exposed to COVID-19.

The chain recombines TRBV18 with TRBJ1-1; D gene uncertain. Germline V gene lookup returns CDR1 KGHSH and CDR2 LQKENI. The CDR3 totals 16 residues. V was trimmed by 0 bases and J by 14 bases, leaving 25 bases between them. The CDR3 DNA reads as TGTGCCAGCTCACCACCAGGATCGCGGGCCAGCCGCTGGGGATTCTTT. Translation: CASSPPGSRASRWGFF.

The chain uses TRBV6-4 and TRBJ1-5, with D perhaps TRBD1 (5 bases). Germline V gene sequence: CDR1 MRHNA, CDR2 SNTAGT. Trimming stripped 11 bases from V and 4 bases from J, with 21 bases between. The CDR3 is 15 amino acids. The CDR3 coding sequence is TGTGCCGGAAGTGTCGGGGGTCCGGAGAATCAGCCCCAGCATTTT. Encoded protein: CAGSVGGPENQPQHF.

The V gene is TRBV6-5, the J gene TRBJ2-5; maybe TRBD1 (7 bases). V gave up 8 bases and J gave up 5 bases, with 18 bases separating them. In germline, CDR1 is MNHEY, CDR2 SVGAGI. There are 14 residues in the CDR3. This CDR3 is CASELGGAGETQYF. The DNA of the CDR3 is TGTGCCAGCGAACTAGGGGGCGCGGGGGAGACCCAGTACTTC.

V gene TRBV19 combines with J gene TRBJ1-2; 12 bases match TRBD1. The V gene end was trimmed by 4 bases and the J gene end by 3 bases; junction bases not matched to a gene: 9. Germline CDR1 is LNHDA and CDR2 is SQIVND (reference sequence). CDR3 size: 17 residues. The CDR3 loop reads CASSTPGQGAKDYGYTF. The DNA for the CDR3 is TGTGCCAGTAGTACGCCGGGACAGGGGGCAAAAGACTATGGCTACACCTTC. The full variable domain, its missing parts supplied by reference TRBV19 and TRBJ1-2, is DGGITQSPKYLFRKEGQNVTLSCEQNLNHDAMYWYRQDPGQGLRLIYYSQIVNDFQKGDIAEGYSVSREKKESFPLTVTSAQKNPTAFYLCASSTPGQGAKDYGYTFGSGTRLTVV.

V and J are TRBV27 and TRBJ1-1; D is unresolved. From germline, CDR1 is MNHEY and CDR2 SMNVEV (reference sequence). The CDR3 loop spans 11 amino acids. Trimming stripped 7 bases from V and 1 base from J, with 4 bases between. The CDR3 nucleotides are TGTGCCAGCATGCGGAACACTGAAGCTTTCTTT. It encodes CASMRNTEAFF.

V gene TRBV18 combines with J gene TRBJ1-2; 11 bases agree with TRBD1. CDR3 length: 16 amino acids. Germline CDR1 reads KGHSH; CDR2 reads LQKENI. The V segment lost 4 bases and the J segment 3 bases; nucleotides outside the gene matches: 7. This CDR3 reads CASSQKGQGDYYGYTF. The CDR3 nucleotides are TGTGCCAGCTCACAAAAGGGACAGGGGGATTACTATGGCTACACCTTC. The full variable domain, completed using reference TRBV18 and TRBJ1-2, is NAGVMQNPRHLVRRRGQEARLRCSPMKGHSHVYWYRQLPEEGLKFMVYLQKENIIDESGMPKERFSAEFPKEGPSILRIQQVVRGDSAAYFCASSQKGQGDYYGYTFGSGTRLTVV.

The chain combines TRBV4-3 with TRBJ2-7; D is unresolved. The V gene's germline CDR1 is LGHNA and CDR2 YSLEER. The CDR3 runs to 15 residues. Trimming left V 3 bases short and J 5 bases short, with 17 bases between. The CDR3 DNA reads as TGCGCCAGCAGCCAGGAAGAGGCCCTACGCGACGAGCAGTACTTC. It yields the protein CASSQEEALRDEQYF.

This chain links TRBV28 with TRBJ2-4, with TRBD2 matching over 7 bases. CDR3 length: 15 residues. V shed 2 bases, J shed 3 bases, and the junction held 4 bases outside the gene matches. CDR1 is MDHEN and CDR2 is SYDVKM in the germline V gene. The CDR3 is CASSLRGVVKNIQYF. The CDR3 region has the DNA TGTGCCAGCAGTTTACGGGGGGTGGTCAAAAACATTCAGTACTTC.

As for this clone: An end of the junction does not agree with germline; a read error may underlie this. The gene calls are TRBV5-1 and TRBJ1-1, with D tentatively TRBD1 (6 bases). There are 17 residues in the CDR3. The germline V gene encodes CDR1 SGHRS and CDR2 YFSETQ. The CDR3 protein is CASSLGPYGQPYAEAFF. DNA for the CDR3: TGTGCCAGCAGCTTGGGACCGTATGGACAGCCGTACGCTGAAGCTTTCTTT.

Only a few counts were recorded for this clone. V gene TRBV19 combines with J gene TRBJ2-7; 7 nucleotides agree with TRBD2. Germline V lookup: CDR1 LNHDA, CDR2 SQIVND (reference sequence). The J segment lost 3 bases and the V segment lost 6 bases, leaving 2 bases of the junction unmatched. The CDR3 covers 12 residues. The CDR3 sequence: CASSQRGYEQYF. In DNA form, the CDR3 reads TGTGCCAGTAGCCAGCGGGGCTACGAGCAGTACTTC.

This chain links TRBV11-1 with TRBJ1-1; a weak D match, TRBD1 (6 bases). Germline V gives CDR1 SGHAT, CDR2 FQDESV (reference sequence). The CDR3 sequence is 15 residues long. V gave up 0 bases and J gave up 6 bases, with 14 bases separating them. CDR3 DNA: TGTGCCAGCAGCTTAGCCCCTATCAGGGGCCCTGAAGCTTTCTTT. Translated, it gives CASSLAPIRGPEAFF. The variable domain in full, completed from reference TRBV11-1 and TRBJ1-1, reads EAEVAQSPRYKITEKSQAVAFWCDPISGHATLYWYRQILGQGPELLVQFQDESVVDDSQLPKDRFSAERLKGVDSTLKIQPAELGDSAMYLCASSLAPIRGPEAFFGQGTRLTVV.

The DNA for the CDR3 is TGTGCCAGCAGGGAAGCGGGAGGGCCGGTCGGGGAGCTGTTTTTT. Translation gives CASREAGGPVGELFF. This chain joins TRBV7-2 and TRBJ2-2, with TRBD2 matching 10 bases. After removal of 6 bases from V and 7 bases from J, the junction contained 8 bases not matched to a gene. CDR1 and CDR2 from the germline V gene are SGHTA and FQGNSA. CDR3 size: 15 residues. Based on the CDR3 plus reference TRBV7-2 and TRBJ2-2, the full variable domain is GAGVSQSPSNKVTEKGKDVELRCDPISGHTALYWYRQSLGQGLEFLIYFQGNSAPDKSGLPSDRFSAERTGGSVSTLTIQRTQQEDSAVYLCASREAGGPVGELFFGEGSRLTVL.

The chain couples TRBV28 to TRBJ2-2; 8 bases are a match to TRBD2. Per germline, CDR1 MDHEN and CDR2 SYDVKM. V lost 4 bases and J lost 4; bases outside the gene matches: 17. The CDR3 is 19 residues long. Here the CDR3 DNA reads TGTGCCAGCAGTTCGGGGGGGAGTGTTTTCCCCCGGGTCACCGGGGAGCTGTTTTTT. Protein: CASSSGGSVFPRVTGELFF.

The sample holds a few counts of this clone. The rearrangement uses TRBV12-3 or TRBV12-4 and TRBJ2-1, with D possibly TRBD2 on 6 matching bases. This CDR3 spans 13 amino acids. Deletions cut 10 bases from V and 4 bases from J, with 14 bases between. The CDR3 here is CATGDFSYNEQFF. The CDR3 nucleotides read TGTGCCACCGGGGACTTCTCATACAATGAGCAGTTCTTC.

The CDR3 nucleotides are TGTGCCAGCAGCTCAGGACAGTCCTACGAGCAGTACTTC. Residues: CASSSGQSYEQYF. The rearrangement joins TRBV7-8 to TRBJ2-7, with D perhaps matching TRBD1 (6 bases). Germline CDR1 SGHVS, CDR2 FQNEAQ. This CDR3 is built from 13 residues. V dropped 4 bases and J dropped 1 base, with 8 bases sitting between them.

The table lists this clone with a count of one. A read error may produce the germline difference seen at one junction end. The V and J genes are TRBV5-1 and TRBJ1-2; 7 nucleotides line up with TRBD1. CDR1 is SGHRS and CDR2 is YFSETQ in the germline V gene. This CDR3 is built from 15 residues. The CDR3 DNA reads TGTGCCAGCAGGGGCGGACAGGAGCTTAACTATGGCTACACCTTC. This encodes CASRGGQELNYGYTF.

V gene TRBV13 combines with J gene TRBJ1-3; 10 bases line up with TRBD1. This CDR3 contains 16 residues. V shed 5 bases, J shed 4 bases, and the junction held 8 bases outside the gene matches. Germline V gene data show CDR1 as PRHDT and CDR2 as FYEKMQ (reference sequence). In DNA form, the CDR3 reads TGTGCCAGCAGCCCGTCGGGACAGGGGATCGGAAACACCATATATTTT. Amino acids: CASSPSGQGIGNTIYF. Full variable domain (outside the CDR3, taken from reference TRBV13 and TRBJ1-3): AAGVIQSPRHLIKEKRETATLKCYPIPRHDTVYWYQQGPGQDPQFLISFYEKMQSDKGSIPDRFSAQQFSDYHSELNMSSLELGDSALYFCASSPSGQGIGNTIYFGEGSWLTVV.

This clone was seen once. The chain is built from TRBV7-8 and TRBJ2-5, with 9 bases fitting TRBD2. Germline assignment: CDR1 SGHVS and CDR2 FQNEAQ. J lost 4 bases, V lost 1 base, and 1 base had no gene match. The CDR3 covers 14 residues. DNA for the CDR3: TGTGCCAGCAGCTTAGGGCGGGGGGGAGAGACCCAGTACTTC. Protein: CASSLGRGGETQYF.

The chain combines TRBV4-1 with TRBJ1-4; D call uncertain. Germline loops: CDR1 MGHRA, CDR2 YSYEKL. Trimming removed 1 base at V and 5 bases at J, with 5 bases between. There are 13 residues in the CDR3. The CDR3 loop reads CASSQGQNEKLFF. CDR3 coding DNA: TGCGCCAGCAGCCAAGGACAAAATGAAAAACTGTTTTTT.

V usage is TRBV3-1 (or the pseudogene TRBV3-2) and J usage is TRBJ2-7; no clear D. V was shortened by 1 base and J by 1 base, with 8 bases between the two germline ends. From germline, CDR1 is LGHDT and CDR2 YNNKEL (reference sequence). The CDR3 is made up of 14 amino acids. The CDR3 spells CASSQGDKSYEQYV. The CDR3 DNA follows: TGTGCCAGCAGCCAAGGCGACAAGTCCTACGAGCAGTACGTC.

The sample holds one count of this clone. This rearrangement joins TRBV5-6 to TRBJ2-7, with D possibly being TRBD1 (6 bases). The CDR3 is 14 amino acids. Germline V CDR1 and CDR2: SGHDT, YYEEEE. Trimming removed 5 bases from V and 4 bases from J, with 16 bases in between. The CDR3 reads CASSHIRTEYEQYF. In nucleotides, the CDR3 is TGTGCCAGCAGTCACATTAGGACAGAATACGAGCAGTACTTC.

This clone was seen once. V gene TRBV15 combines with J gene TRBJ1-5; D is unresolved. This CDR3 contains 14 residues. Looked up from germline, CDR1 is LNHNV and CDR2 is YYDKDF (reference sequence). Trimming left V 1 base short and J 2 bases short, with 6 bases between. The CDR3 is CATSRGEGNQPQHF. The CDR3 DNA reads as TGTGCCACCAGCAGAGGGGAGGGCAATCAGCCCCAGCATTTT.

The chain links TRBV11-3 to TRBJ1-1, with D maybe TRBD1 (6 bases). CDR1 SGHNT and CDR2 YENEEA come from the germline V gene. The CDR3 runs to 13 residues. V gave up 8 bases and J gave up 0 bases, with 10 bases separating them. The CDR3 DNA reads TGTGCCAGCTCCGGGACACTGAACACTGAAGCTTTCTTT. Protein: CASSGTLNTEAFF.

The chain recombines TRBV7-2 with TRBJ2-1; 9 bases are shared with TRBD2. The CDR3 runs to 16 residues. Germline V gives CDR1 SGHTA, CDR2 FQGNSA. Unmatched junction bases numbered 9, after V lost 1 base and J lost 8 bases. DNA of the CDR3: TGTGCCAGCAGCTTAGAGGGCGGGAGGGCCTTTCATGAGCAGTTCTTC. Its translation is CASSLEGGRAFHEQFF.

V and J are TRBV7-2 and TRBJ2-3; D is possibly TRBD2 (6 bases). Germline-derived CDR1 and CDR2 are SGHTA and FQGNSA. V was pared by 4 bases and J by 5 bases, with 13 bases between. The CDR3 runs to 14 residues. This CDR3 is CASSYGGAQDTQYF. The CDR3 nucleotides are TGTGCCAGCAGCTATGGCGGGGCACAAGATACGCAGTATTTT.

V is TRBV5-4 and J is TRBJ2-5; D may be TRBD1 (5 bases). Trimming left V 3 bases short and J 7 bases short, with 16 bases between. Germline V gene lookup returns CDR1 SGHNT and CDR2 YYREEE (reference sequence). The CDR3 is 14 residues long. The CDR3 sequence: CASSSPPTTGTQYF. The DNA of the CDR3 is TGTGCCAGCAGCTCGCCCCCCACCACAGGGACCCAGTACTTC.